This T cell receptor (beta chain) was documented in a study of blood T cell repertoires in COVID-19. Clones were read by immunoSEQ multiplex PCR, and TCRdb kept only the in-frame ones, dropping some. The table lists around 200,000 clones, 89% of them singletons. This CDR3 is 15 amino acids long. Trimming removed 0 bases at V and 8 bases at J, with 16 bases between. Germline CDR1 LGHDT, CDR2 YNNKEL (reference sequence). This clonotype originated in a woman in her 40s with acute COVID-19. The chain combines TRBV3-1 (or the pseudogene TRBV3-2) with TRBJ1-2, with D perhaps matching TRBD1 (6 bases). Material: PBMCs or T cells enriched from blood (not recorded which). The CDR3 bases are TGTGCCAGCAGCCAAGATCTCGCAGGGGCCTTGGGCTACACCTTC. This sequence encodes CASSQDLAGALGYTF.